This TCR beta chain emerged from a study of T cells in Graves' hyperthyroidism and ophthalmopathy. This CDR3 comprises 17 residues. Germline-derived CDR1 and CDR2 are MDHEN and SYDVKM. V shed 3 bases, J shed 2 bases, and the junction held 7 bases outside the gene matches. Investigators excluded patients with uncontrolled infection, other autoimmune disease, pregnancy or lactation. Initially, at the first diagnosis of hyperthyroidism and before any ophthalmopathy symptoms, blood was sampled. Study-wide points: Onset of ophthalmopathy came a median approximately 6.5 months after the model predicted it. Most clonotypes expanded in thyroid above 0.001 were likewise present in blood.

At least ten counts were recorded for this clonotype. Its antigen is still unknown. Amplification of TCR beta CDR3 regions used RNA as the template. The primer set for the first-round RT-PCR of the TCR CDR3 was HTBI. TCRdb ran MiXCR on the multiplex PCR reads and lists one entry per CDR3 protein. The sample lists fewer than 350,000 distinct CDR3 sequences; approximately 14% were seen once. This TCR came from a woman aged 45 to 65 with Graves' hyperthyroidism that later progressed to Graves' ophthalmopathy. The sequencing input was blood. The V call is TRBV28, the J call TRBJ2-1, with 10 bases lining up with TRBD2. In DNA, the CDR3 is TGTGCCAGCAGTTTGGACCGTAGCGGGAGGCCCTACAATGAGCAGTTCTTC. Translated: CASSLDRSGRPYNEQFF.